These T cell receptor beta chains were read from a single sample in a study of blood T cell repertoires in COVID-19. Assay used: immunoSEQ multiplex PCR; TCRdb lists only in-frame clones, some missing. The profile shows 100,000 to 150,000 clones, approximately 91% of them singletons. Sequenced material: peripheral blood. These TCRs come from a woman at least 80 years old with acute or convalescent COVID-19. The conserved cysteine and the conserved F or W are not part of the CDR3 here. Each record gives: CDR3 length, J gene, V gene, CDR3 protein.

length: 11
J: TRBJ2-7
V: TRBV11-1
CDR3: ASSLWADREQY

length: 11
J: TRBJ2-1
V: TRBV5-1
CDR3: ASSIGTTNEQF

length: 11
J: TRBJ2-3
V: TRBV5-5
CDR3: ASSLAGVDTQY

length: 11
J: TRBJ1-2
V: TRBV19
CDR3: ASSPTRSYGYT

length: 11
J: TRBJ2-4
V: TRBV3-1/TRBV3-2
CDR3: ASSHTQGNIQY

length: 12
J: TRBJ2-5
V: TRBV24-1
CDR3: ATSGPGADETQY

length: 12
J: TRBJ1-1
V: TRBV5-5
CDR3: ASSGTGVNTEAF

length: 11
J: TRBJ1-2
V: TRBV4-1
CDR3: ASSQREDYGYT

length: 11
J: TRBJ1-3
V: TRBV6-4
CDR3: ASSGQNGNTIY

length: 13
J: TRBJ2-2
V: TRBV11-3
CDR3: ASGERGVNTGELF

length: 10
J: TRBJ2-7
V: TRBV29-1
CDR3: SVEDAGVEQY

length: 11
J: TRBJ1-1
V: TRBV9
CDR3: ASSVSGNTEAF

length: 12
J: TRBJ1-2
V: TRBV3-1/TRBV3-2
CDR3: ASSHAGGAHGYT

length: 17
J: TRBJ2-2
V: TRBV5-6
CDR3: ASSLALALAGVGTGELF

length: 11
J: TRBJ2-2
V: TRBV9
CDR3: ASSDTRNGELF

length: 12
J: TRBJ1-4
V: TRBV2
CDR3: ASSERLRFEKLF

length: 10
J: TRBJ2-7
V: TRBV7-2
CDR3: ASSPGNYEQY

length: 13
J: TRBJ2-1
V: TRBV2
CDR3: ASSVAGGQYNEQF

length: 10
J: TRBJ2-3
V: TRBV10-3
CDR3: AIRTGGDTQY

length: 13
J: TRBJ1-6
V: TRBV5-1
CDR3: ASSLGARGNSPLH

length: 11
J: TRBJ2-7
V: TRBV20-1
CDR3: SASGSLPYEQY

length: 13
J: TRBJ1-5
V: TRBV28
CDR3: ASSLGQGSNQPQH

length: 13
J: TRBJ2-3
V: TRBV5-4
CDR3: ASSAQLLAGDTQY

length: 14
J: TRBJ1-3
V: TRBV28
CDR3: ASRPINWRGGNTIY

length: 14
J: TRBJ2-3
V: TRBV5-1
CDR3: ASSSSGRAGTDTQY

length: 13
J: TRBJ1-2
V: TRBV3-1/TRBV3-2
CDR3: ASSQTRTGSDGYT

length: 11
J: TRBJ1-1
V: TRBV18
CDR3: ASSPRFGGWAF

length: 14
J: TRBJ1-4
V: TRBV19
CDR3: ASSNLMAGRGEKLF

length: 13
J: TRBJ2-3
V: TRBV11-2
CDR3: ASSLVFTSTDTQY

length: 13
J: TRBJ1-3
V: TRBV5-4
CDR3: ASSLGTGAGNTIY

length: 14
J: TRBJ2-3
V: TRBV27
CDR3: ASSPLGTSRSDTQY

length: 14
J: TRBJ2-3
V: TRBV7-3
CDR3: ASSLHGGFSTDTQY

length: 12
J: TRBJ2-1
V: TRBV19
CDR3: ASSTTGIYNEQF

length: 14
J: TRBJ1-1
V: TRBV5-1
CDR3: ASSPREFLMNTEAF

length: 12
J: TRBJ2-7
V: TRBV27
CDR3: ASSLTGVTYEQY

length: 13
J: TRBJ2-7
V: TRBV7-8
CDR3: ASSYKDRGSYEQY

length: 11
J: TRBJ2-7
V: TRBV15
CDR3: ATRRDRGGEQY

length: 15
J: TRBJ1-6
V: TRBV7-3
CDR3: ASSLTGGTGGSSPLH

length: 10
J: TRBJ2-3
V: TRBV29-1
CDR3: GGGALTDTQY